A selection of T cell receptor beta chains follows, all from one sample in a study of human T cells and chemical hapten exposure. TCRdb called the RACE reads again in MiXCR, with one record for every CDR3 protein. Of about 84,000 distinct CDR3 sequences listed, roughly a tenth are singletons. Sample: whole blood, taken in connection with sensitization to the hapten diphenylcyclopropenone (DPC). All receptors derive from a woman between 50 and 59 years old with alopecia areata. Some clones in this sample may be carry-over from other donors' samples. CDR3s include the opening cysteine and the closing phenylalanine or tryptophan. The order of the fields is clone size, D gene, J gene, CDR3 length, V gene, CDR3 DNA, CDR3 protein. The D gene is left open where the match is weak. The listing skips clone size in some rows; elsewhere it reads once, few, many or a size class.

few,TRBD1,TRBJ2-1,13,TRBV11-2,TGTGCCAGCAGCTTTGACAGGGGATATGAGCAGTTCTTC,CASSFDRGYEQFF
many,TRBD1,TRBJ1-1,17,TRBV11-2,TGTGCCAGCAGCCGGGTGCAGGGGGCGTTGGCGTTGACTGAAGCTTTCTTT,CASSRVQGALALTEAFF
many,TRBD2,TRBJ2-7,14,TRBV2,TGTGCCAGCAAAGGGACTAACCCCACCTACGAGCAGTACTTC,CASKGTNPTYEQYF
few,.,TRBJ2-7,14,TRBV20-1,TGCAGTGCTAGAGATTTTGGCGGAAACTACGAGCAGTACTTC,CSARDFGGNYEQYF
few,.,TRBJ1-1,13,TRBV6-2/TRBV6-3,TGTGCCAGCAGTTACCCGAGGCCGGGTGAAGCTTTCTTT,CASSYPRPGEAFF
.,.,TRBJ2-5,15,TRBV20-1,TGCAGTGCCCTAGGGCGAGCGGACCTACAAGAGACCCAGTACTTC,CSALGRADLQETQYF
many,.,TRBJ2-7,14,TRBV5-1,TGCGCCAGCAGCTTGAGTCCAGGCTCCCCCGAGCAGTACTTC,CASSLSPGSPEQYF
.,TRBD2,TRBJ2-2,16,TRBV7-6,TGTGCCAGCAGCTCTCTCGGACTAGCGGACACCGGGGAGCTGTTTTTT,CASSSLGLADTGELFF
few,.,TRBJ2-1,16,TRBV9,TGTGCCAGCAGCGTAGAGGACAGTGTAGTGATCAATGAGCAGTTCTTC,CASSVEDSVVINEQFF
many,.,TRBJ2-5,14,TRBV19,TGTGCCAGTAGTACAGGTGGAGTCCAAGAGACCCAGTACTTC,CASSTGGVQETQYF
once,.,TRBJ2-7,12,TRBV4-2,TGTGCCAGCAGCCAAGATGTCCGGGAACAGTACTTC,CASSQDVREQYF
few,TRBD2,TRBJ2-3,20,TRBV5-6,TGTGCCAGCAGCTTTTTGGCTAGCGGGAGGATAGGAATACGCACAGATACGCAGTATTTT,CASSFLASGRIGIRTDTQYF
many,TRBD1,TRBJ2-7,16,TRBV2,TGTGCCAGCAGAATGGCACCGGGACAGGGACGCTTCGGGCAGTACTTC,CASRMAPGQGRFGQYF
few,.,TRBJ2-1,14,TRBV15,TGTGCCACCAGCAGAGATCCCTCCGGATATGAGCAGTTCTTC,CATSRDPSGYEQFF
.,.,TRBJ2-3,13,TRBV12-5,TGTGCTAGTGCCATTCAGGTCACAGATACGCAGTATTTT,CASAIQVTDTQYF
.,.,TRBJ2-7,11,TRBV11-2,TGTGCCAGCAGCTTCTGGACAGATCAGTACTTC,CASSFWTDQYF
.,.,TRBJ1-1,17,TRBV20-1,TGCAGTGCTAGAGTGTTTGGCGGGGGAGCCCTGAACACTGAAGCTTTCTTT,CSARVFGGGALNTEAFF
many,.,TRBJ2-7,12,TRBV29-1,TGCAGCGTTGAAGATTGGGGATACGAGCAGTACTTC,CSVEDWGYEQYF
few,TRBD2,TRBJ2-5,16,TRBV6-6,TGTGCCAGCTATACTAGCGCGAGGAGGGCGGGTTGGACCCAGTACTTC,CASYTSARRAGWTQYF
few,TRBD2,TRBJ2-1,16,TRBV13,TGTGCCAGCAGCTTTAGCGGGGGGAATACCTACAATGAGCAGTTCTTC,CASSFSGGNTYNEQFF
many,TRBD2,TRBJ2-7,15,TRBV6-1,TGTGCCAGCAGTGAATATCTGGGGGGGTTCTACGAGCAGTACTTC,CASSEYLGGFYEQYF
few,.,TRBJ2-3,12,TRBV18,TGTGCCAGCTCACCCGGGGCTGATACGCAGTATTTT,CASSPGADTQYF
many,.,TRBJ2-2,12,TRBV6-2/TRBV6-3,TGTGCCAGCAGTAGGGGGACCGGGGAGCTGTTTTTT,CASSRGTGELFF
.,.,TRBJ2-5,14,TRBV10-3,TGTGCCATCCGAATCGTCTTGGAGGAAGAGACCCAGTACTTC,CAIRIVLEEETQYF
.,TRBD2,TRBJ2-7,11,TRBV20-1,TGCAGTGCTGGGGGGACTAGCGGGATTTTCTTC,CSAGGTSGIFF
many,TRBD1,TRBJ1-2,9,TRBV20-1,TGCAGTCCCGACAGGGACCACACCTTC,CSPDRDHTF
few,.,TRBJ2-2,13,TRBV5-1,TGCGCCAGCAGCTCGGACTTCACCGGGGAGCTGTTTTTT,CASSSDFTGELFF
few,TRBD1,TRBJ2-1,15,TRBV2,TGTGCCAGCAGGCAGACAGGGAGCTCCTACAATGAGCAGTTCTTC,CASRQTGSSYNEQFF
few,TRBD1,TRBJ1-1,14,TRBV2,TGTGCCAGCAGTCTGACAGGGTATGGATCTGAAGCTTTCTTT,CASSLTGYGSEAFF
many,.,TRBJ2-1,15,TRBV5-1,TGCGCCAGCAGCCCTAATGCTGGCCGGCGGGGTGAGCAGTTCTTC,CASSPNAGRRGEQFF
many,.,TRBJ1-1,13,TRBV20-1,TGCAGTGCTAGACGGGAGGGATTTGCTGAAGCTTTCTTT,CSARREGFAEAFF
many,.,TRBJ2-5,15,TRBV9,TGTGCCAGCAGCGTAGATGGGGGCCAGACCGAGACCCAGTACTTC,CASSVDGGQTETQYF
many,.,TRBJ1-5,13,TRBV18,TGTGCCAGCTCACCAGACCACAATCAGCCCCAGCATTTT,CASSPDHNQPQHF
few,TRBD1,TRBJ1-2,14,TRBV3-1,TGTGCCAGCAGCCAAGGGACAGGAAACTATGGCTACACCTTC,CASSQGTGNYGYTF
few,.,TRBJ1-4,15,TRBV4-3,TGCGCCAGCAGCCAAGATGGCAGACAGGCGGAAAAACTGTTTTTT,CASSQDGRQAEKLFF
.,.,TRBJ1-2,13,TRBV6-5,TGTGCCAGCAGTTATCGATACACGAGCGGCTACACCTTC,CASSYRYTSGYTF
many,.,TRBJ2-1,14,TRBV19,TGTGCCAGTAGTATGGTTAGGTCCTACAATGAGCAGTTCTTC,CASSMVRSYNEQFF
many,TRBD1,TRBJ2-7,15,TRBV20-1,TGCAGTGCCCACAGGGGACAGGGGGCGAGGTTCGAGCAGTACTTC,CSAHRGQGARFEQYF
many,.,TRBJ1-1,13,TRBV10-2,TGCGCCAGCAGTGAGTGGCAGGATACTGAAGCTTTCTTT,CASSEWQDTEAFF
few,.,TRBJ1-1,16,TRBV7-2,TGTGCCAGCAGCTCCTTTCCCAGAGGACGGGTGGCTGAAGCTTTCTTT,CASSSFPRGRVAEAFF
.,TRBD2,TRBJ2-5,14,TRBV28,TGTGCCAGCAGTGGCTCTTTCGGGAGGGAGACCCAGTACTTC,CASSGSFGRETQYF
few,TRBD1,TRBJ1-1,13,TRBV2,TGTGCCAGCAGTCCGGGACAGGGTCCTGAAGCTTTCTTT,CASSPGQGPEAFF
.,TRBD2,TRBJ2-1,15,TRBV6-5,TGTGCCAGCAGCCCTCTAGCGGGAGGGCAAGGTGAGCAGTTCTTC,CASSPLAGGQGEQFF
many,TRBD2,TRBJ2-3,13,TRBV7-2,TGTGCCAGCAGCGAGGGGACTATAAATACGCAGTATTTT,CASSEGTINTQYF
few,TRBD2,TRBJ2-1,15,TRBV5-4,TGTGCCAGCAGCTCCGTAGCGGGAACGGCGGGTGAGCAGTTCTTC,CASSSVAGTAGEQFF
.,.,TRBJ1-1,13,TRBV18,TGTGCCAGCTCACCAGGGTCGGGCACTGAAGCTTTCTTT,CASSPGSGTEAFF
many,TRBD1,TRBJ2-7,15,TRBV12-3/TRBV12-4,TGTGCCAGCAGCGGACCGGGACAGGGAATGAGCGAGCAGTACTTC,CASSGPGQGMSEQYF
.,TRBD1,TRBJ2-7,15,TRBV18,TGTGCCAGCTCACATTCAGACAGGGGCCCCTACGAGCAGTACTTC,CASSHSDRGPYEQYF
few,TRBD2,TRBJ2-3,15,TRBV7-8,TGTGCCAGCAGCCCCACTAGCGGGAGCACAGATACGCAGTATTTT,CASSPTSGSTDTQYF
many,TRBD1,TRBJ2-4,14,TRBV29-1,TGCAGCGTTGAGGCAGGGGGAGTCAAAAACATTCAGTACTTC,CSVEAGGVKNIQYF
few,TRBD1,TRBJ2-5,15,TRBV7-9,TGTGCCAGCCAGTTCAGGGGGCTCGGAGCAGAGACCCAGTACTTC,CASQFRGLGAETQYF
many,.,TRBJ1-1,13,TRBV11-2,TGTGCCAGCAGCTTAGTAGAACACACTGAAGCTTTCTTT,CASSLVEHTEAFF
few,.,TRBJ2-7,14,TRBV7-2,TGTGCCAGCAGCCCATTACGAGAATCCTACGAGCAGTACTTC,CASSPLRESYEQYF
.,.,TRBJ2-1,11,TRBV7-8,TGTGCCAGCAGCTCCCCTGATGAGCAGTTCTTC,CASSSPDEQFF